The 22 T cell receptor beta chains in this list originate from one sample, sequenced in a study of early T cells in non-severe SARS-CoV-2 infection (TCRdb year 2021). The library was obtained by 5' RACE. Sequenced using a NextSeq 500. Using fastp trimming at Q25 and MiXCR clonotype assembly, TCRdb reanalyzed the public sequencing data and kept in-frame beta chains. Rows are combined by CDR3 protein, so each entry shows the most common genes and DNA. Recorded for this sample are fewer than 100,000 distinct CDR3 sequences; around 10% of them occurred a single time. About 4.4% of the sample goes to the ten largest clones. The source material was whole blood. Source of these receptors: an adult who was a healthcare worker with PCR-confirmed SARS-CoV-2 infection or an uninfected control (not recorded which).

There are many counts of this clonotype. The chain links TRBV11-2 to TRBJ1-6; 8 bases fit TRBD1. J lost 5 bases, V lost 5 bases, and 5 bases had no gene match. There are 15 residues in the CDR3. Germline CDR1 reads SGHAT; CDR2 reads FQNNGV. The CDR3, as DNA: TGTGCCAGCAGCGCAAGACAGGGGAATAATTCACCCCTCCACTTT. Protein sequence: CASSARQGNNSPLHF. Drawing the rest from reference TRBV11-2 and TRBJ1-6, the complete variable domain is EAGVAQSPRYKIIEKRQSVAFWCNPISGHATLYWYQQILGQGPKLLIQFQNNGVVDDSQLPKDRFSAERLKGVDSTLKIQPAKLEDSAVYLCASSARQGNNSPLHFGNGTRLTVT.

This clonotype showed up just a few times. The CDR3 DNA follows: TGTGCCAGCTCACCATCGACAGGGAGGAACACTGAAGCTTTCTTT. It is translated as CASSPSTGRNTEAFF. The rearrangement links TRBV18 to TRBJ1-1; 7 bases align to TRBD1. Germline trimming cut 2 bases from V and 1 base from J; bases unmatched to any gene: 4. The CDR3 has 15 amino acids. Germline V gives CDR1 KGHSH, CDR2 LQKENI.

In its sample, this clonotype was seen many times. The chain employs TRBV10-3 and TRBJ1-1; D is perhaps TRBD1 (6 bases). CDR3 length equals 17 residues. The V end was cut by 0 bases, the J end by 3 bases, with 17 bases between. CDR1 and CDR2 (germline): ENHRY, SYGVKD. The CDR3 loop reads CAISESAGEREDTEAFF. The CDR3, as DNA: TGTGCCATCAGTGAGTCCGCAGGGGAGCGTGAGGACACTGAAGCTTTCTTT.

This clonotype was detected a few times. The rearrangement links TRBV10-3 to TRBJ2-3; TRBD2 aligns across 14 bases. This CDR3 region has 16 residues. Trimming took 4 bases from V and 5 from J; bases not matched to a gene: 5. Germline V gene sequence: CDR1 ENHRY, CDR2 SYGVKD. CDR3 region: CAISGTSGGTGDTQYF. The CDR3 nucleotides are TGTGCCATCAGTGGGACTAGCGGGGGGACGGGAGATACGCAGTATTTT.

The rearrangement uses TRBV3-1 and TRBJ2-2; tentatively, D is TRBD1 (5 bases). This CDR3 contains 16 residues. V was shortened by 1 base and J by 5 bases, with 14 bases between the two germline ends. Germline values: CDR1 LGHDT, CDR2 YNNKEL (reference sequence). CDR3: CASSQGSRVGTGELFF. In nucleotides, the CDR3 is TGTGCCAGCAGCCAAGGGTCCAGGGTGGGGACCGGGGAGCTGTTTTTT. Supplemented by reference TRBV3-1 and TRBJ2-2, the full variable domain reads DTAVSQTPKYLVTQMGNDKSIKCEQNLGHDTMYWYKQDSKKFLKIMFSYNNKELIINETVPNRFSPKSPDKAHLNLHINSLELGDSAVYFCASSQGSRVGTGELFFGEGSRLTVL.

In its sample, this clonotype is medium-sized. The rearrangement joins TRBV4-1 to TRBJ1-2; no firm D call. There are 13 residues in the CDR3. Germline CDR1 MGHRA, CDR2 YSYEKL. The V and J ends lost 2 bases and 7 bases respectively, with 11 bases between them. The CDR3 DNA is TGCGCCAGCAGCCAATACCGGGAGACTGGCTACACCTTC. This sequence encodes CASSQYRETGYTF.

The chain recombines TRBV7-6 with TRBJ2-1, with 7 bases matching TRBD2. This CDR3 contains 13 residues. Germline CDR1 is SGHVS and CDR2 is FNYEAQ. With 3 bases clipped from V and 6 bases from J, the junction kept 2 bases outside the gene matches. The CDR3 sequence: CASSFGGGNEQFF. The CDR3 DNA sequence: TGTGCCAGCAGCTTTGGCGGGGGCAATGAGCAGTTCTTC.

There are many counts of this clonotype. The chain uses TRBV4-1 and TRBJ2-1; 8 nucleotides align to TRBD2. The CDR3 sequence is 17 residues long. V shed 0 bases, J shed 3 bases, and the junction held 7 bases outside the gene matches. Germline V gives CDR1 MGHRA, CDR2 YSYEKL. Here the CDR3 DNA reads TGCGCCAGCAGCCAAGAGGGGAGACTAGCGAGCTACAATGAGCAGTTCTTC. This gives the protein CASSQEGRLASYNEQFF.

In this sample, this clonotype turned up many times. J is TRBJ2-2 and V is TRBV29-1; D unclear. Germline CDR1 and CDR2: SQVTM and ANQGSEA. V was pared by 6 bases and J by 0 bases, with 20 bases between. The CDR3 totals 17 residues. The CDR3 bases are TGCAGCGTAAGCCCCAATAGCAAACCCGCGAACACCGGGGAGCTGTTTTTT. Translated: CSVSPNSKPANTGELFF.

V and J are TRBV11-2 and TRBJ2-5, with D maybe TRBD1 (6 bases). Trimming took off 1 base at V and 9 bases at J, with 15 bases between the two ends. The CDR3 is 14 amino acids. Looked up from germline, CDR1 is SGHAT and CDR2 is FQNNGV. CDR3 residues: CASSLVGQGMSQYF. The CDR3 DNA reads TGTGCCAGCAGCTTAGTCGGGCAGGGGATGTCCCAGTACTTC.

This clonotype showed up many times. CDR3 amino acids: CASSLALTQTYEQYF. CDR3 nucleotides: TGTGCCAGCAGTTTAGCGTTAACCCAAACCTACGAGCAGTACTTC. The chain has TRBV12-3 or TRBV12-4 and TRBJ2-7, with D uncertain. Trimming cost V 0 bases and J 2 bases, with 11 bases left between them. The CDR3 contains 15 residues.

V usage is TRBV3-1 and J usage is TRBJ1-6; no reliable D call. Germline lookup yields CDR1 LGHDT and CDR2 YNNKEL (reference sequence). This CDR3 region has 12 residues. The germline V and J ends were trimmed by 4 bases and 8 bases, with 6 bases remaining between them. CDR3 nucleotide sequence: TGTGCCAGCAGCCTTCGGGATTCACCCCTCCACTTT. Its translation: CASSLRDSPLHF.

The chain links TRBV29-1 to TRBJ2-3; TRBD2 is a possible D gene (5 bases). The CDR3 is 11 amino acids. Trimming cost V 4 bases and J 7 bases, with 9 bases left between them. Germline values: CDR1 SQVTM, CDR2 ANQGSEA. The chain's CDR3 is CSVGVGNTQYF. In DNA, the CDR3 is TGCAGCGTTGGGGTCGGGAATACGCAGTATTTT.

This clonotype has at least ten counts. The V gene is TRBV6-6, the J gene TRBJ2-1; 12 nucleotides match TRBD2. The CDR3 has 12 amino acids. CDR1 is MNHNY and CDR2 is SVGAGI in the germline V gene (reference sequence). CDR3 sequence reads: CSSGGVYNEQFF. The CDR3, as DNA: TGTTCTAGCGGGGGGGTCTACAATGAGCAGTTCTTC.

This clonotype was recorded many times. V is TRBV7-2 and J is TRBJ2-3, with 7 bases fitting TRBD1. The CDR3 is 15 amino acids. Unmatched junction bases numbered 5, after V lost 5 bases and J lost 0 bases. Germline V gene sequence: CDR1 SGHTA, CDR2 FQGNSA. The CDR3 nucleotides are TGTGCCAGCAGCAGACAGGGTTACAGCACAGATACGCAGTATTTT. Its translation is CASSRQGYSTDTQYF.

This clonotype is labeled medium-sized (0.01 to 0.1%). This rearrangement joins TRBV13 to TRBJ2-5; 7 nucleotides agree with TRBD1. Germline lookup yields CDR1 PRHDT and CDR2 FYEKMQ (reference sequence). V lost 5 bases and J lost 1; bases outside the gene matches: 4. The CDR3 runs 14 residues. The CDR3 coding sequence is TGTGCCAGCAGCGTGGGACAGATCCAAGAGACCCAGTACTTC. Protein sequence: CASSVGQIQETQYF.

The chain carries TRBV6-2 or TRBV6-3 and TRBJ2-1, with D perhaps TRBD2 (7 bases). From germline, CDR1 is MNHEY and CDR2 SVGEGT. The V and J ends lost 8 bases and 4 bases respectively, with 15 bases between them. The CDR3 has 14 amino acids. The CDR3 bases are TGTGCCAGCGAGTGGGGGGGCTGGTACAATGAGCAGTTCTTC. Translating gives CASEWGGWYNEQFF.

In its sample, this clonotype was seen a few times. CDR3 bases: TGTGCCAGCAGGGAGGGACAGGGGAGCTCCTACGAGCAGTACTTC. This translates into CASREGQGSSYEQYF. The chain uses TRBV2 and TRBJ2-7; 10 bases are shared with TRBD1. Germline values: CDR1 SNHLY, CDR2 FYNNEI. J gave up 0 bases and V 6 bases, and 5 bases lay outside the gene matches. The CDR3 sequence is 15 residues long.

This clonotype came up a few times. The chain employs TRBV27 and TRBJ2-5, with 10 bases lining up with TRBD1. V dropped 4 bases and J dropped 5; count of bases not matched to a gene: 7. The CDR3 is 15 amino acids. Germline CDR1 and CDR2: MNHEY and SMNVEV (reference sequence). Here the CDR3 DNA reads TGTGCCAGCAGTTCCGGGACAGGGGATGGGGAGACCCAGTACTTC. Amino acids: CASSSGTGDGETQYF.

Many counts were recorded for this clonotype. V is TRBV29-1 and J is TRBJ1-1; D uncertain. V was clipped by 2 bases and J by 2 bases, with 9 bases between them. Germline-derived CDR1 and CDR2 are SQVTM and ANQGSEA. The length of the CDR3 is 13 residues. The CDR3 bases are TGCAGCGTTGAATCGGGGTTTAACACTGAAGCTTTCTTT. This translates into CSVESGFNTEAFF.

This clonotype was recorded at least ten times. J is TRBJ2-7 and V is TRBV5-1; a possible D gene is TRBD2 (6 bases). With 4 bases removed from V and 3 bases from J, the gap between germline ends came to 17 bases. The CDR3 has 15 residues. Per the germline V gene, CDR1 is SGHRS and CDR2 is YFSETQ. In DNA, the CDR3 is TGCGCCAGCAGCGTGCGGGGTGGGTCATACTACGAGCAGTACTTC. It yields the protein CASSVRGGSYYEQYF.

This clonotype was found a few times. The chain joins TRBV7-9 to TRBJ1-1; 10 bases align to TRBD1. The V gene's germline CDR1 is SEHNR and CDR2 FQNEAQ (reference sequence). The CDR3 totals 16 residues. The ends lost 5 bases at V and 5 bases at J; junction bases unmatched: 11. The CDR3 reads CASSDRAGTGVTEAFF. The CDR3 nucleotides are TGTGCCAGCAGCGATAGAGCCGGGACAGGGGTTACTGAAGCTTTCTTT.